One sample yielded the 23 T cell receptor beta chains listed below, sequenced in a study of cytomegalovirus exposure and HLA in healthy donors. PCR employed 60 Vbeta and 13 Jbeta primers. The table came from immunoSEQ multiplex PCR; TCRdb's copy has only in-frame clones and leaves some out. The table shows 200,000 to 250,000 clones, with more than 70% occurring only once. The sample was PBMCs. The receptors derive from a human donor in good health.

V usage is TRBV18 and J usage is TRBJ2-5; 13 positions match TRBD2. V shed 0 bases, J shed 11 bases, and the junction held 6 bases outside the gene matches. This CDR3 comprises 15 residues. Germline loops: CDR1 KGHSH, CDR2 LQKENI. CDR3 loop: CASSPPGLAGRYQYF. Written as DNA, the CDR3 is TGTGCCAGCTCACCACCGGGACTAGCGGGAAGGTATCAGTACTTC.

This clone was seen a few times. The chain carries TRBV6-1 and TRBJ2-7, with unresolved D. Trimming shortened V by 2 bases and J by 3 bases, and 2 bases separated the two germline ends. The CDR3 contains 11 residues. Per the germline V gene, CDR1 is MNHNS and CDR2 is SASEGT. The CDR3 here is CASSEYYEQYF. CDR3 nucleotides: TGTGCCAGCAGTGAATACTACGAGCAGTACTTC.

The J gene is TRBJ1-6, the V gene TRBV15, with D maybe TRBD1 (6 bases). Germline CDR1 LNHNV, CDR2 YYDKDF (reference sequence). Trimming took 5 bases from V and 3 from J, leaving 23 bases between them. The CDR3 is made up of 19 amino acids. The CDR3 DNA sequence: TGTGCCACCAGCGCACAAACTAGACACAGGGTACACTATAATTCACCCCTCCACTTT. It codes for CATSAQTRHRVHYNSPLHF.

The CDR3: CASSQDLLTGELFF. In nucleotides, the CDR3 is TGCGCCAGCAGCCAAGATCTCCTCACCGGGGAGCTGTTTTTT. This chain connects TRBV4-3 to TRBJ2-2; D is ambiguous. Germline loops: CDR1 LGHNA, CDR2 YSLEER. This CDR3 has 14 amino acids. V lost 0 bases and J lost 4, with 6 bases in between.

This clone was counted a few times. The rearrangement links TRBV5-8 to TRBJ1-4; TRBD1 matches 10 bases. Germline V gives CDR1 SGHTS, CDR2 YDEGEE. V gave up 3 bases and J gave up 8 bases; unmatched junction bases: 4. This CDR3 contains 14 residues. CDR3 protein: CASSYGQGGEKLFF. CDR3 sequence (DNA): TGTGCCAGCAGCTATGGACAGGGGGGGGAAAAACTGTTTTTT.

V gene TRBV30 combines with J gene TRBJ2-5, with 9 positions matching TRBD1. V was pared by 1 base and J by 7 bases, with 7 bases of the junction left unmatched. Per germline, CDR1 GTSNPN and CDR2 SVGIG (reference sequence). This CDR3 comprises 14 residues. The CDR3 DNA reads as TGTGCCTGGAGTGCCGGGACAGGGTCACTGACCCAGTACTTC. This gives the protein CAWSAGTGSLTQYF.

V usage is TRBV30 and J usage is TRBJ2-3; 7 bases map to TRBD2. Germline CDR1 is GTSNPN and CDR2 is SVGIG (reference sequence). This CDR3 has 15 amino acids. V lost 4 bases, J lost 4 bases, and 11 bases stayed unmatched. CDR3 amino acids: CAWNRAGSLADTQYF. CDR3 sequence (DNA): TGTGCCTGGAACCGAGCGGGATCTTTGGCAGATACGCAGTATTTT.

The chain recombines TRBV5-1 with TRBJ2-2; 14 bases are a match to TRBD2. The germline gives CDR1 SGHRS, CDR2 YFSETQ. J lost 7 bases, V lost 4 bases, and 9 bases had no gene match. CDR3 length: 17 residues. The CDR3 sequence: CASSRVTSGRAHGELFF. The CDR3 bases are TGCGCCAGCAGCCGAGTGACTAGCGGGAGGGCCCACGGGGAGCTGTTTTTT.

The V call is TRBV28, the J call TRBJ1-1; D uncertain. The ends were cut back, 3 bases at V and 7 bases at J, with 18 bases in the middle. This CDR3 is built from 15 residues. The V gene's germline CDR1 is MDHEN and CDR2 SYDVKM. As DNA, the CDR3 is TGTGCCAGCAGTTTGCCAGGTTTAGGTACGAATGAAGCTTTCTTT. Translated, it gives CASSLPGLGTNEAFF.

The genes are TRBV29-1 and TRBJ2-1; TRBD1 aligns across 7 bases. The CDR3 covers 14 residues. The V gene's germline CDR1 is SQVTM and CDR2 ANQGSEA. V lost 6 bases to trimming and J lost 3 bases; unmatched junction nucleotides: 8. CDR3 loop: CSVVGTAGYNEQFF. The CDR3 nucleotides are TGCAGCGTCGTAGGGACAGCAGGCTACAATGAGCAGTTCTTC.

The chain carries TRBV7-2 and TRBJ2-1; 8 bases match TRBD1. The CDR3 covers 14 residues. V shed 5 bases and J 7 bases; nucleotides not matched to a gene: 7. Germline V gives CDR1 SGHTA, CDR2 FQGNSA. The chain's CDR3 is CASSLLTGANEQFF. CDR3 in DNA: TGTGCCAGCAGCCTATTGACAGGGGCAAATGAGCAGTTCTTC.

This clone was counted a few times. The chain links TRBV6-5 to TRBJ2-7; TRBD1 is a possible D gene (6 bases). Trimming removed 6 bases from V and 3 bases from J, with 18 bases in between. The CDR3 extends over 15 amino acids. The germline V gene encodes CDR1 MNHEY and CDR2 SVGAGI. For the CDR3, the DNA is TGTGCCAGCAGCCTGGGGGCAGGGGACAACTACGAGCAGTACTTC. Its translation is CASSLGAGDNYEQYF.

The chain is built from TRBV30 and TRBJ2-1, with 7 positions matching TRBD1. J lost 6 bases, V lost 1 base, and 6 bases had no gene match. The CDR3 contains 14 residues. In germline, CDR1 is GTSNPN, CDR2 SVGIG (reference sequence). The CDR3 DNA is TGTGCCTGGAGTGGTGGGACAGTGGGCAATGAGCAGTTCTTC. Translated, it gives CAWSGGTVGNEQFF.

The chain joins TRBV5-6 to TRBJ1-4; 8 nucleotides match TRBD1. The CDR3 contains 16 residues. CDR1 and CDR2 (germline): SGHDT, YYEEEE. The J segment lost 0 bases and the V segment lost 4 bases, leaving 5 bases of the junction unmatched. The CDR3 here is CASSLTGGATNEKLFF. In DNA form, the CDR3 reads TGTGCCAGCAGCCTCACAGGGGGTGCAACTAATGAAAAACTGTTTTTT. The whole variable domain, filled in from reference TRBV5-6 and TRBJ1-4, reads DAGVTQSPTHLIKTRGQQVTLRCSPKSGHDTVSWYQQALGQGPQFIFQYYEEEERQRGNFPDRFSGHQFPNYSSELNVNALLLGDSALYLCASSLTGGATNEKLFFGSGTQLSVL.

V gene TRBV6-4 combines with J gene TRBJ2-1, with 9 positions matching TRBD1. V lost 0 bases and J lost 9; bases outside the gene matches: 3. This CDR3 has 14 amino acids. In germline, CDR1 is MRHNA, CDR2 SNTAGT. CDR3 region: CASSDSGQGTEQFF. The CDR3 DNA reads as TGTGCCAGCAGTGACTCGGGACAGGGCACTGAGCAGTTCTTC.

The V gene is TRBV7-9, the J gene TRBJ1-1; possibly TRBD1 for D (6 bases). The CDR3 extends over 15 amino acids. V dropped 3 bases and J dropped 1 base, with 12 bases sitting between them. Germline CDR1 reads SEHNR; CDR2 reads FQNEAQ (reference sequence). In DNA, the CDR3 is TGTGCCAGCAGCTTCAGGGGCGCTGGGAACACTGAAGCTTTCTTT. This sequence encodes CASSFRGAGNTEAFF.

The chain uses TRBV4-1 and TRBJ2-7, with 7 bases that match TRBD1. Germline values: CDR1 MGHRA, CDR2 YSYEKL. The CDR3 runs to 16 residues. V shed 0 bases and J 0 bases; nucleotides not matched to a gene: 5. CDR3 sequence (DNA): TGCGCCAGCAGCCAAGATTGGGACAGTCGCTCCTACGAGCAGTACTTC. The encoded protein is CASSQDWDSRSYEQYF.

The chain combines TRBV6-4 with TRBJ2-7; 9 bases agree with TRBD2. This CDR3 region has 16 residues. CDR1 is MRHNA and CDR2 is SNTAGT in the germline V gene. J lost 7 bases, V lost 1 base, and 11 bases had no gene match. The CDR3 DNA is TGTGCCAGCAGTGACTTTCTAGCGGGACCGGCGGGGGAGCAGTACTTC. The encoded protein is CASSDFLAGPAGEQYF.

The chain couples TRBV5-3 to TRBJ2-1, with 13 bases identical to TRBD2. TRBV5-3 is placed among ORFs of uncertain function. V lost 2 bases and J lost 1; bases outside the gene matches: 3. The CDR3 is 17 amino acids. The CDR3 DNA is TGTGCCAGAAGCTTCGGACTAGCGGGAGTGTCCTACAATGAGCAGTTCTTC. Translating gives CARSFGLAGVSYNEQFF.

The J gene is TRBJ2-1, the V gene TRBV5-1, with 12 bases aligning to TRBD2. The CDR3 runs 15 residues. J gave up 9 bases and V 1 base, and 5 bases lay outside the gene matches. Germline V gives CDR1 SGHRS, CDR2 YFSETQ. The CDR3 DNA reads as TGCGCCAGCAGCTTGAGACTAGCGGGAGACTCTGAGCAGTTCTTC. Protein sequence: CASSLRLAGDSEQFF.

The rearrangement links TRBV2 to TRBJ2-7; perhaps TRBD2 as D (5 bases). CDR1 and CDR2 from the germline V gene are SNHLY and FYNNEI. V lost 4 bases and J 3 bases, leaving 10 bases between the germline ends. This CDR3 comprises 13 residues. The CDR3 here is CASSVGGFYEQYF. DNA of the CDR3: TGTGCCAGCAGTGTTGGCGGGTTCTACGAGCAGTACTTC.

This chain joins TRBV27 and TRBJ2-7; a weak D match, TRBD1 (5 bases). This CDR3 has 14 amino acids. Germline loops: CDR1 MNHEY, CDR2 SMNVEV (reference sequence). V shed 2 bases and J shed 2 bases, with 10 bases lying between them. CDR3 sequence reads: CASSLMSGTYEQYF. As DNA, the CDR3 is TGTGCCAGCAGTTTAATGTCAGGGACCTACGAGCAGTACTTC.

The rearrangement links TRBV6-6 to TRBJ2-7; D call uncertain. The CDR3 length is 15 residues. Germline V CDR1 and CDR2: MNHNY, SVGAGI (reference sequence). Trimming removed 6 bases from V and 0 bases from J, with 15 bases in between. CDR3 DNA: TGTGCCAGCAGCTTCTTGATACGCGACTCCTACGAGCAGTACTTC. Protein: CASSFLIRDSYEQYF.